Below, one T cell receptor (beta chain) is given with its context. Its antigen is undetermined. This sample was taken from a study of Ad26.COV2.S vaccination and SARS-CoV-2 variants. General study findings and limits: Comparable non-spike TCR breadth was observed in vaccine and placebo recipients. Spike-specific TCR breadth was greater after Ad26.COV2.S than placebo.

Data came from immunoSEQ multiplex PCR; TCRdb stores just in-frame clones and leaves some out. The sample lists about 180,000 clones, approximately 88% occurring once. V dropped 4 bases and J dropped 10; count of bases not matched to a gene: 6. The CDR3 has 12 amino acids. Germline V gene lookup returns CDR1 SQVTM and CDR2 ANQGSEA. The source is a human donor who had recovered from COVID-19. The source was peripheral blood, collected after recovery from COVID-19. The chain recombines TRBV29-1 with TRBJ2-1, with TRBD2 identical over 8 bases. CDR3 nucleotides: TGCAGCGTTGGACCATTAGCGGGGGAGCAGTTCTTC. Its protein product is CSVGPLAGEQFF.